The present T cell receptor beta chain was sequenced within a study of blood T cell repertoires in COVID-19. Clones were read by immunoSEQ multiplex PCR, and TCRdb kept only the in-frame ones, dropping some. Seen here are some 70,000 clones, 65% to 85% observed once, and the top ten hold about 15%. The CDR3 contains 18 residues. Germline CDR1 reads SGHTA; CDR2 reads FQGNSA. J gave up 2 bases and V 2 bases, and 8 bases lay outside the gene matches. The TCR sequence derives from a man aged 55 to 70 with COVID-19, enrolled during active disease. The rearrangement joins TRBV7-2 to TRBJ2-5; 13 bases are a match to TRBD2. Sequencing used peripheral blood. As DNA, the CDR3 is TGTGCCAGCAGCTTAATGACTAGCGGGGGGTTAGTTCAAGAGACCCAGTACTTC. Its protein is CASSLMTSGGLVQETQYF. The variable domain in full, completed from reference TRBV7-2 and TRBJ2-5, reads GAGVSQSPSNKVTEKGKDVELRCDPISGHTALYWYRQSLGQGLEFLIYFQGNSAPDKSGLPSDRFSAERTGGSVSTLTIQRTQQEDSAVYLCASSLMTSGGLVQETQYFGPGTRLLVL.